This section outlines one T cell receptor (beta chain) sequence together with its context. V was cut by 7 bases and J by 3 bases, with 12 bases left in between. Germline CDR1 MGHDK, CDR2 SYGVNS. The CDR3 loop spans 14 amino acids. TCRdb passed the PCR reads through MiXCR, listing each CDR3 protein once. Of about 15,000 distinct CDR3 sequences detected, about three fifths appear once; the ten largest clones hold 1% to 1.3%. This sample stems from a study of vaccination and CD4 T cells after COVID-19. The clonotype originates from a human donor who had recovered from COVID-19. Source: CD4+ T cells from blood, taken after SARS-CoV-2 vaccination. The V gene is TRBV25-1, the J gene TRBJ2-2, with TRBD1 as a possible D gene (6 bases). CDR3 coding DNA: TGTGCCAGCACTCCGGACAGTTACACCGGGGAGCTGTTTTTT. As protein: CASTPDSYTGELFF. The full variable domain, with the rest looked up from reference TRBV25-1 and TRBJ2-2, is EADIYQTPRYLVIGTGKKITLECSQTMGHDKMYWYQQDPGMELHLIHYSYGVNSTEKGDLSSESTVSRIRTEHFPLTLESARPSHTSQYLCASTPDSYTGELFFGEGSRLTVL.